This TCR beta chain was sequenced for a study of brain metastases from non-small cell lung cancer. Overall study findings and caveats: TCR repertoires overlapped largely between brain metastases and matched primaries. Brain metastases had lower T-cell infiltration than primary tumors.

The CDR3 is 12 residues long. Germline V lookup: CDR1 MDHEN, CDR2 SYDVKM. Trimming pared 2 bases from V and 5 bases from J, leaving 6 bases between. Here immunoSEQ multiplex PCR was the method, and the copy in TCRdb shows in-frame clones only, minus some. The sample shows a few thousand clones, around 83% of them seen only once. Comments on this clone: Its matching antigen is unknown.

The sample was primary lung tumor tissue. The genes are TRBV28 and TRBJ1-1, with unresolved D. The clonotype originates from a donor aged 40 or over with non-small cell lung cancer. The CDR3 reads CASSLGRTEAFF. The CDR3, as DNA: TGTGCCAGCAGTTTAGGGAGGACTGAAGCTTTCTTT.